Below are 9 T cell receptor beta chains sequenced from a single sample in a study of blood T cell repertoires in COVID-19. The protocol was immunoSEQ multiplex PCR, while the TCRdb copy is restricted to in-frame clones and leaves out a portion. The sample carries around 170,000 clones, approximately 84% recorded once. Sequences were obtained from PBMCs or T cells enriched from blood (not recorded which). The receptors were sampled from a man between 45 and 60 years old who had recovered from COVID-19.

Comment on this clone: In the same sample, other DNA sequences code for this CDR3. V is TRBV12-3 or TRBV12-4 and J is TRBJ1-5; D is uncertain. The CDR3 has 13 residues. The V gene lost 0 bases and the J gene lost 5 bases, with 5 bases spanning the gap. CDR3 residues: CASSLARDQPQHF. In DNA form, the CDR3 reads TGTGCCAGCAGTTTAGCGCGAGATCAGCCCCAGCATTTT.

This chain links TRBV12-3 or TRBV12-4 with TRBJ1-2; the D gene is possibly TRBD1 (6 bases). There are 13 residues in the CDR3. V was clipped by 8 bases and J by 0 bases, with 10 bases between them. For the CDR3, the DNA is TGTGCCAGCCAAGGGGGACCTAACTATGGCTACACCTTC. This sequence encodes CASQGGPNYGYTF.

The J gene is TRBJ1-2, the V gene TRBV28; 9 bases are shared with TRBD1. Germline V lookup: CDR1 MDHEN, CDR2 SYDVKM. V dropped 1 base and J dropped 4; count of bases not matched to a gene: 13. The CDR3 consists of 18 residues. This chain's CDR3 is CASSLSMSGTGSIYGYTF. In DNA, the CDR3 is TGTGCCAGCAGTTTATCGATGTCAGGGACAGGGAGTATCTATGGCTACACCTTC.

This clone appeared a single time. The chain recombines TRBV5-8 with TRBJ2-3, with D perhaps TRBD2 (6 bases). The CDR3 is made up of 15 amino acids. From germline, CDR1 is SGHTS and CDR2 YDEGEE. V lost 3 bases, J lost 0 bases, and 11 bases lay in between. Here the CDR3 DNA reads TGTGCCAGCAGCTCGGGGGTGGCTAGCACAGATACGCAGTATTTT. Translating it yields CASSSGVASTDTQYF.

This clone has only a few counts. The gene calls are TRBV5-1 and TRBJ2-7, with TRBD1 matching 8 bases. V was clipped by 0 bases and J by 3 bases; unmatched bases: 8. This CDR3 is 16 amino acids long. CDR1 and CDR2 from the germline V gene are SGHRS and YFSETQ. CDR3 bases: TGCGCCAGCAGCTTGGGTGGCGGACAGGGATTCTACGAGCAGTACTTC. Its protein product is CASSLGGGQGFYEQYF.

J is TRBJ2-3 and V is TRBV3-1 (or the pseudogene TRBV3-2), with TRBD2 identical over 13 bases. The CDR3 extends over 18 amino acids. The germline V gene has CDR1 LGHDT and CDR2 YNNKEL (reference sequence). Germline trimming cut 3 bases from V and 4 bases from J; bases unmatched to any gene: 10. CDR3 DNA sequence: TGTGCCAGCAGCCACACTAGCGGGGGGGCCTTTGGGGCAGATACGCAGTATTTT. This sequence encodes CASSHTSGGAFGADTQYF.

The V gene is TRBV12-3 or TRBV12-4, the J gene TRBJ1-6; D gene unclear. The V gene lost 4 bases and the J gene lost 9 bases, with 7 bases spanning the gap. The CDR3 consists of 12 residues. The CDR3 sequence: CASSYEGSPLHF. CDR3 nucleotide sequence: TGTGCCAGCAGTTACGAGGGTTCACCCCTCCACTTT.

The CDR3 region has the DNA TGTGCCAGCAGTCCTCCGGGACATTTGCTGGGGGAGCTGTTTTTT. Protein sequence: CASSPPGHLLGELFF. This sequence joins TRBV6-5 and TRBJ2-2; TRBD1 is a possible D gene (6 bases). V shed 5 bases and J shed 8 bases, with 18 bases lying between them. The CDR3 loop spans 15 amino acids. The germline V gene has CDR1 MNHEY and CDR2 SVGAGI.

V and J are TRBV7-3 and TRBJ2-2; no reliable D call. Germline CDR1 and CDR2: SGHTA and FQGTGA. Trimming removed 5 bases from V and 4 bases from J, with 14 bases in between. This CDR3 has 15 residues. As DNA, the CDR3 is TGTGCCAGCAGCGCAGGCAGAATGTCCACCGGGGAGCTGTTTTTT. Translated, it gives CASSAGRMSTGELFF.